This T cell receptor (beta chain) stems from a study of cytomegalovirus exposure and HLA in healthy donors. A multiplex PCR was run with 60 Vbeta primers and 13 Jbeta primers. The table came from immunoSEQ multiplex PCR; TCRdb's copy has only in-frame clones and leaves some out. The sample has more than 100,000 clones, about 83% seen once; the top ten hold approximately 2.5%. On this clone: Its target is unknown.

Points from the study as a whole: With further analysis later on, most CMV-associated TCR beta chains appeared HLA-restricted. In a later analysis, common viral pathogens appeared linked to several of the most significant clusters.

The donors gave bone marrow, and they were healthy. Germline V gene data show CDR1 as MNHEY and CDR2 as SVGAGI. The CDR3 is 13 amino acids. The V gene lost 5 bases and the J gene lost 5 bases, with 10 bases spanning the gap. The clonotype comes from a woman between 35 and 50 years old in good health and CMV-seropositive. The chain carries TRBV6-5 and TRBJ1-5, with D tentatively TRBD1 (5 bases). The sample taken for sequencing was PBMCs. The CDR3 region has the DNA TGTGCCAGCAGTACCCTGACAGATCAGCCCCAGCATTTT. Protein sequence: CASSTLTDQPQHF.